This T cell receptor (beta chain) was obtained from a study of T-cell reconstitution after alpha-beta-depleted transplantation in children (dated by TCRdb to about 2016). Regarding the study in general: Using TCR repertoire profiling, the study quantitatively followed how T-cell immune reconstitution unfolded in children after TCRalphabeta/CD19-depleted allogeneic hematopoietic cell transplantation.

Library prep was done by PCR. Sequencing relied on an Illumina HiSeq 2500. To normalize quantification of the TCRbeta repertoire, the TCR libraries were built with molecular barcoding that relied on unique molecular identifiers. The public sequencing data were trimmed at Q25 with fastp and processed into clonotypes with MiXCR by TCRdb, which kept only in-frame beta chains. Rows with one shared CDR3 protein collapse into an entry with the most common genes and DNA. The sample records more than 200,000 distinct CDR3 sequences, more than 20% of which are singletons. In total, the top ten clones hold around 4.8% of the sample. Concerning this clonotype itself: Its antigen is unknown. There are no base qualities to consult, and no much larger clone falls within one base.

The CDR1 and CDR2 encoded by the germline V gene (reference sequence) are LGHDT and YNNKEL. V drops 2 bases and J drops 8 bases, leaving 15 bases in between. Taken from cysteine to phenylalanine, the CDR3 has 14 residues. Solely the CDR3 DNA is kept, with 42 bases framed from the first base. The treatment or condition tag for this specimen amounts to: allogeneic hematopoietic cell transplantation with graft depleted of TCRalphabeta T cells and CD19 B cells. The children who served as transplant recipients had been given grafts of TCRalphabeta/CD19-depleted allogeneic hematopoietic cells. Results the study describes overall, beyond this receptor: About two months after transplant, the apparently early recovery of alphabetaT-cell counts reportedly depended on just several hundred clones that had expanded rapidly and came from non-depleted graft cells. The high TCRbeta diversity at day 60 in some patients was ascribed to recipient T cells and intrathymic progenitors that had survived conditioning. Over subsequent months, a decline in hyperexpanded clone frequencies was noted, and after one year, T-cell counts and TCRbeta diversity were mostly ascribed to newly produced T cells.

The receptor was isolated from a female patient between 2 and 10 years old who had a stem cell transplant for congenital amegakaryocytic thrombocytopenia, so the T cells may come from the graft donor. In this chain, TRBV3-1 is recombined with TRBJ1-1; no D gene can be assigned with confidence. The sequences come from PBMCs, mostly from graft donor cells, collected 360 days after TCRalphabeta/CD19-depleted stem cell transplant. The CDR3 reads as follows: CASSQFGRGGEAFF. Here is the DNA: TGTGCCAGCAGCCAATTCGGTCGGGGTGGAGAAGCTTTCTTT.